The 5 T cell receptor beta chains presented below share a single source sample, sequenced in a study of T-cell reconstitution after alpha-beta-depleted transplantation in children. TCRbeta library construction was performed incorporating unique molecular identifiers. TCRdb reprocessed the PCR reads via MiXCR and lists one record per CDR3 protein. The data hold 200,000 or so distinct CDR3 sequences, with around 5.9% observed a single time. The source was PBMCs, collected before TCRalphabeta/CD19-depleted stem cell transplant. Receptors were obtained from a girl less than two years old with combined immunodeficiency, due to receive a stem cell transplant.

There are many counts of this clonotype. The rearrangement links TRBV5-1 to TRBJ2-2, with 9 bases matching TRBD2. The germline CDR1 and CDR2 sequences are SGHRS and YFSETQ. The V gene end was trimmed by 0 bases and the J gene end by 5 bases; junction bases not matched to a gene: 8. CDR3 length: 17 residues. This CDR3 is CASSLASGGRQTGELFF. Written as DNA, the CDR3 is TGCGCCAGCAGCTTGGCCAGCGGGGGGCGCCAAACCGGGGAGCTGTTTTTT.

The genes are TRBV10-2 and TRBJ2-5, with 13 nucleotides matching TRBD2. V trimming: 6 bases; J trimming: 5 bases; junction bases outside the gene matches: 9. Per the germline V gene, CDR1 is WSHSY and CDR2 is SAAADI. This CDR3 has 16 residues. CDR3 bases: TGCGCCAGCAGGGAGCCGGGACTAGCGGGATTGGAGACCCAGTACTTC. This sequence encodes CASREPGLAGLETQYF.

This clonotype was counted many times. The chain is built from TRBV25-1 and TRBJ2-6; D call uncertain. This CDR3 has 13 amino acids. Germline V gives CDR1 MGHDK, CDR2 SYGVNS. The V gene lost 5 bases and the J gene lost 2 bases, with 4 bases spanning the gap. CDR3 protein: CASSLAGANVLTF. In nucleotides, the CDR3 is TGTGCCAGCAGTTTAGCTGGGGCCAACGTCCTGACTTTC. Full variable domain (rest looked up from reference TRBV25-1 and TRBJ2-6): EADIYQTPRYLVIGTGKKITLECSQTMGHDKMYWYQQDPGMELHLIHYSYGVNSTEKGDLSSESTVSRIRTEHFPLTLESARPSHTSQYLCASSLAGANVLTFGAGSRLTVL.

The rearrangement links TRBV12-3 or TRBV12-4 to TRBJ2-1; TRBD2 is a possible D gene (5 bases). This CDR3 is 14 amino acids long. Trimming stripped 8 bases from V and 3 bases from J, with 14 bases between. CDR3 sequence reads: CASSGVLLYNEQFF. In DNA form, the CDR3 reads TGTGCCAGCTCCGGGGTTCTACTCTACAATGAGCAGTTCTTC.

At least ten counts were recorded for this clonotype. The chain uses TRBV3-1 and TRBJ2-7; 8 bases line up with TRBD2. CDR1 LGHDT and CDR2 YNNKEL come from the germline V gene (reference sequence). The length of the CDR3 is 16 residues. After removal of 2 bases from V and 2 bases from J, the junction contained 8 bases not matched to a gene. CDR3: CASSQTSGRLTYEQYF. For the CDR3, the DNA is TGTGCCAGCAGCCAAACTAGCGGACGCTTAACCTACGAGCAGTACTTC.